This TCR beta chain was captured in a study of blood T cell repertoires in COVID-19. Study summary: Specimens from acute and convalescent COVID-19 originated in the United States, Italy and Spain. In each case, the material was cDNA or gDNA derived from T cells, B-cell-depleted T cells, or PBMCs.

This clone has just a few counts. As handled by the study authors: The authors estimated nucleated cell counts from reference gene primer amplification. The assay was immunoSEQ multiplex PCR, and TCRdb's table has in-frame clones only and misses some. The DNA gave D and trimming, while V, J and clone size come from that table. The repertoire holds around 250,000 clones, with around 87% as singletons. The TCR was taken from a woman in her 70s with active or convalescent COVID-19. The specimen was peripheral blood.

CDR3 sequence reads: CASSQGGLLNTEAFF. The CDR3 bases are TGCGCCAGCAGCCAAGGTGGACTGCTCAACACTGAAGCTTTCTTT. The J gene is TRBJ1-1, the V gene TRBV4-1, with unresolved D. Germline lookup yields CDR1 MGHRA and CDR2 YSYEKL. Trimming took off 1 base at V and 2 bases at J, with 11 bases between the two ends. CDR3 length equals 15 residues.